A selection of T cell receptor beta chains follows, all from one sample in a study of cytomegalovirus exposure and HLA in healthy donors. Assay: immunoSEQ multiplex PCR; the TCRdb copy retains only in-frame clones and omits some. The table shows around 130,000 clones, with roughly 8.6% occurring only once. Input material: PBMCs. Receptors originate from a woman aged 40 to 50 in good health and CMV-seropositive. The CDR3 runs from the conserved cysteine through the conserved F or W. The order of the fields is J gene, V gene, D gene, clone size, CDR3 DNA, CDR3 protein. A D gene is named only where the DNA matches it firmly. Only some rows state a clone size, as once, few, many or a class for expanded clones.

j_gene: TRBJ1-1; v_gene: TRBV11-2; d_gene: TRBD1; abundance: NA; CDR3nt: TGTGCCAGCAGCCCAGGGGGCAATAAAGCTGAAGCTTTCTTT; CDR3aa: CASSPGGNKAEAFF
j_gene: TRBJ1-4; v_gene: TRBV2; d_gene: NA; abundance: NA; CDR3nt: TGTGCCAGCAGTGCGCAGGGACTTAATGGAAAACTGTTTTTT; CDR3aa: CASSAQGLNGKLFF
j_gene: TRBJ2-1; v_gene: TRBV7-8; d_gene: NA; abundance: NA; CDR3nt: TGTGCCAGCAGCTATCTGGCAGGGACCTACAATGAGCAGTTCTTC; CDR3aa: CASSYLAGTYNEQFF
j_gene: TRBJ2-7; v_gene: TRBV28; d_gene: TRBD1; abundance: NA; CDR3nt: TGTGCCAGCAGTTTAAGACAGGGGAACTACGAGCAGTACTTC; CDR3aa: CASSLRQGNYEQYF
j_gene: TRBJ2-2; v_gene: TRBV19; d_gene: NA; abundance: few; CDR3nt: TGTGCCAGTAGCTTCAGCCGGGGGAACGGGGAGCTGTTTTTT; CDR3aa: CASSFSRGNGELFF
j_gene: TRBJ2-7; v_gene: TRBV27; d_gene: NA; abundance: many; CDR3nt: TGTGCCAGCAGTGTATTCGGGGGGCCATACGAGCAGTACTTC; CDR3aa: CASSVFGGPYEQYF
j_gene: TRBJ2-7; v_gene: TRBV9; d_gene: NA; abundance: NA; CDR3nt: TGTGCCAGCAGCGTAGGAACAGGTGACTACGAGCAGTACTTC; CDR3aa: CASSVGTGDYEQYF
j_gene: TRBJ2-1; v_gene: TRBV15; d_gene: TRBD2; abundance: NA; CDR3nt: TGTGCCACCAGCAGGGCACTTACCTCCCAAGGGCGCGGGGGCAATGAGCAGTTCTTC; CDR3aa: CATSRALTSQGRGGNEQFF
j_gene: TRBJ2-1; v_gene: TRBV30; d_gene: NA; abundance: few; CDR3nt: TGTGCCTGGAGTCGTCGTCAGGGGACCTACAATGAGCAGTTCTTC; CDR3aa: CAWSRRQGTYNEQFF
j_gene: TRBJ1-1; v_gene: TRBV27; d_gene: TRBD1; abundance: NA; CDR3nt: TGTGCCAGCAGTTTATCGGGACAGGGAGGCACTGAAGCTTTCTTT; CDR3aa: CASSLSGQGGTEAFF
j_gene: TRBJ2-7; v_gene: TRBV5-4; d_gene: TRBD2; abundance: NA; CDR3nt: TGTGCCAGCAGCCGCCCCGGAGCGGGGGTCTACGAGCAGTACTTC; CDR3aa: CASSRPGAGVYEQYF
j_gene: TRBJ2-7; v_gene: TRBV18; d_gene: NA; abundance: NA; CDR3nt: TGTGCCAGCTCACCACCGGGGGGCTACGAGCAGTACTTC; CDR3aa: CASSPPGGYEQYF
j_gene: TRBJ2-3; v_gene: TRBV6-1; d_gene: TRBD1; abundance: NA; CDR3nt: TGTGCCAGCAGGAGAGGTGACAGGGGGACAGATACGCAGTATTTT; CDR3aa: CASRRGDRGTDTQYF
j_gene: TRBJ2-3; v_gene: TRBV4-1; d_gene: TRBD1; abundance: few; CDR3nt: TGCGCCAGCAGCCAATCAACAGGGGGCCCAGATACGCAGTATTTT; CDR3aa: CASSQSTGGPDTQYF
j_gene: TRBJ2-1; v_gene: TRBV9; d_gene: TRBD2; abundance: NA; CDR3nt: TGTGCCAGCAGCCCGCGCGGGGCTAGCGGGGGAAGGCTCAATGAGCAGTTCTTC; CDR3aa: CASSPRGASGGRLNEQFF
j_gene: TRBJ1-2; v_gene: TRBV30; d_gene: NA; abundance: NA; CDR3nt: TGTGCCTGGAGAGTCCCGACAGGCCAAAGTGGCTACACCTTC; CDR3aa: CAWRVPTGQSGYTF
j_gene: TRBJ2-1; v_gene: TRBV6-5; d_gene: TRBD2; abundance: NA; CDR3nt: TGTGCCAGCGGAAGGACTAGTCTTAATGAGCAGTTCTTC; CDR3aa: CASGRTSLNEQFF
j_gene: TRBJ1-5; v_gene: TRBV6-6; d_gene: NA; abundance: NA; CDR3nt: TGTGCCAGCAGTTACCCGGGGAACAATCAGCCCCAGCATTTT; CDR3aa: CASSYPGNNQPQHF
j_gene: TRBJ1-1; v_gene: TRBV2; d_gene: NA; abundance: NA; CDR3nt: TGTGCCAGCCTTTCTGTGCGGGCTTTCTTT; CDR3aa: CASLSVRAFF
j_gene: TRBJ2-7; v_gene: TRBV5-5; d_gene: NA; abundance: few; CDR3nt: TGTGCCAGCAGCTTGGAAGGAGGGGTCTACGAGCAGTACTTC; CDR3aa: CASSLEGGVYEQYF
j_gene: TRBJ2-1; v_gene: TRBV4-1; d_gene: TRBD2; abundance: NA; CDR3nt: TGCGCCAGCAGCCAAGACCCTTTAGCGGGGGGACTCAATGAGCAGTTCTTC; CDR3aa: CASSQDPLAGGLNEQFF
j_gene: TRBJ2-7; v_gene: TRBV29-1; d_gene: TRBD1; abundance: NA; CDR3nt: TGCAGCGCCCACGGGGACAGCGATGAGCAGTACTTC; CDR3aa: CSAHGDSDEQYF
j_gene: TRBJ1-1; v_gene: TRBV7-9; d_gene: NA; abundance: few; CDR3nt: TGTGCCAGCAGCCCCCGGGGAGGGTCTGAAGCTTTCTTT; CDR3aa: CASSPRGGSEAFF
j_gene: TRBJ2-7; v_gene: TRBV4-2; d_gene: TRBD2; abundance: NA; CDR3nt: TGTGCCAGCAGCCAAGCCGGCGGGGGGTCCTTAGCCTACGAGCAGTACTTC; CDR3aa: CASSQAGGGSLAYEQYF
j_gene: TRBJ1-5; v_gene: TRBV18; d_gene: TRBD1; abundance: NA; CDR3nt: TGTGCCAGCTCACCGGGACAGGGGATACATCAGCCCCAGCATTTT; CDR3aa: CASSPGQGIHQPQHF
j_gene: TRBJ2-7; v_gene: TRBV29-1; d_gene: TRBD1; abundance: few; CDR3nt: TGCAGCGTTGCGGGACAGTATTCGAGCTCCTACGAGCAGTACTTC; CDR3aa: CSVAGQYSSSYEQYF
j_gene: TRBJ1-1; v_gene: TRBV30; d_gene: NA; abundance: NA; CDR3nt: TGTGCCTGGAGTTTCTCGGGTGAAGCTTTCTTT; CDR3aa: CAWSFSGEAFF
j_gene: TRBJ2-3; v_gene: TRBV2; d_gene: NA; abundance: NA; CDR3nt: TGTGCCAGCAGGCGGGGCTTTGGGGGCACAGATACGCAGTATTTT; CDR3aa: CASRRGFGGTDTQYF
j_gene: TRBJ1-2; v_gene: TRBV5-4; d_gene: TRBD1; abundance: few; CDR3nt: TGTGCCAGCAGCTTCGGAGATAACCGGGACAGGGAGGGTGGCTACACCTTC; CDR3aa: CASSFGDNRDREGGYTF
j_gene: TRBJ1-1; v_gene: TRBV4-1; d_gene: TRBD1; abundance: NA; CDR3nt: TGCGCCAGCAGCCATACCAGGACAGGGAGGATGAACACTGAAGCTTTCTTT; CDR3aa: CASSHTRTGRMNTEAFF
j_gene: TRBJ2-5; v_gene: TRBV6-5; d_gene: TRBD2; abundance: few; CDR3nt: TGTGCCAGCAGTACGACTAGCGGGGGCCCAGAGACCCAGTACTTC; CDR3aa: CASSTTSGGPETQYF
j_gene: TRBJ1-5; v_gene: TRBV28; d_gene: TRBD1; abundance: few; CDR3nt: TGTGCCAGCAGTCCGACAGGGTTTGGCAATCAGCCCCAGCATTTT; CDR3aa: CASSPTGFGNQPQHF
j_gene: TRBJ2-5; v_gene: TRBV18; d_gene: TRBD1; abundance: few; CDR3nt: TGTGCCAGCTCACCCGGACAGGGTGGAGAGACCCAGTACTTC; CDR3aa: CASSPGQGGETQYF
j_gene: TRBJ2-3; v_gene: TRBV6-4; d_gene: TRBD1; abundance: many; CDR3nt: TGTGCCAGCAGTGACTCGACAGGGGGCGCAGATACGCAGTATTTT; CDR3aa: CASSDSTGGADTQYF
j_gene: TRBJ1-4; v_gene: TRBV2; d_gene: NA; abundance: NA; CDR3nt: TGTGCCAGCACTTTACGGGGCAGCGGGGAAAAACTGTTTTTT; CDR3aa: CASTLRGSGEKLFF
j_gene: TRBJ1-2; v_gene: TRBV27; d_gene: NA; abundance: NA; CDR3nt: TGTGCCAGCAGTTGGACACCTAACTATGGCTACACCTTC; CDR3aa: CASSWTPNYGYTF
j_gene: TRBJ1-2; v_gene: TRBV2; d_gene: NA; abundance: few; CDR3nt: TGTGCCAGCAGTGAATCTGTTCAGGGCGAGGATGGCTACACCTTC; CDR3aa: CASSESVQGEDGYTF
j_gene: TRBJ2-2; v_gene: TRBV28; d_gene: TRBD2; abundance: NA; CDR3nt: TGTGCCAGCAGTCTGACTAGCGGGGGTATCGGGGAGCTGTTTTTT; CDR3aa: CASSLTSGGIGELFF
j_gene: TRBJ1-3; v_gene: TRBV30; d_gene: TRBD1; abundance: NA; CDR3nt: TGTGCCTGGAGTTCGGACAGGACTCACGTCTCTGGAAACACCATATATTTT; CDR3aa: CAWSSDRTHVSGNTIYF
j_gene: TRBJ1-2; v_gene: TRBV5-8; d_gene: NA; abundance: few; CDR3nt: TGTGCAAGCAGCCTGAGACCGGGTGGCTACACCTTC; CDR3aa: CASSLRPGGYTF
j_gene: TRBJ1-2; v_gene: TRBV2; d_gene: NA; abundance: NA; CDR3nt: TGTGCCAGCAGCGGCAGGGGCGACTATGGCTACACCTTC; CDR3aa: CASSGRGDYGYTF
j_gene: TRBJ1-1; v_gene: TRBV6-5; d_gene: NA; abundance: few; CDR3nt: TGTGCCAGCAGTTACTCGTTTGGGCCCGAGAACACTGAAGCTTTCTTT; CDR3aa: CASSYSFGPENTEAFF